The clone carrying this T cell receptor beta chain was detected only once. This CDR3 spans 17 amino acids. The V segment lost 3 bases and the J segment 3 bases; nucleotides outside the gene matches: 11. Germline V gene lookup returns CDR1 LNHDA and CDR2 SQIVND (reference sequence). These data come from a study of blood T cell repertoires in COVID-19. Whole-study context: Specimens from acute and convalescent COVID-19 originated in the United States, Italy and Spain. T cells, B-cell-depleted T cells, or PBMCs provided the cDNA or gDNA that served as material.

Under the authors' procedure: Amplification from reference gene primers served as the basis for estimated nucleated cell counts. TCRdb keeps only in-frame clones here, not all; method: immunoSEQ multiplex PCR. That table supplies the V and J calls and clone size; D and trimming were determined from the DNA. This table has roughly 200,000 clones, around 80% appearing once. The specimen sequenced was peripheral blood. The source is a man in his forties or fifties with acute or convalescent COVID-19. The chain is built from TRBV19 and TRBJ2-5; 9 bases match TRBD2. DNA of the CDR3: TGTGCCAGTAGTATGGGGATAGGACTAGCGTCAAAAGAGACCCAGTACTTC. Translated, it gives CASSMGIGLASKETQYF.